This T cell receptor beta chain was obtained from a study of CD8 T cells in Susac syndrome. This clonotype was observed once. Sequencing targeted TCR beta in T cells from blood (CD8+ and CD4+). The CDR3 totals 15 residues. V was pared by 5 bases and J by 2 bases, with 8 bases of the junction left unmatched. Germline V gene lookup returns CDR1 DFQATT and CDR2 SNEGSKA (reference sequence). The authors reverse transcribed about 0.45 to 1 ug RNA with random hexamers. TCRdb reprocessed the immunoSEQ multiplex PCR reads with MiXCR, giving one entry per CDR3 protein. Among hundreds of thousands of distinct CDR3 sequences listed, 85% were seen once.

This TCR came from a human donor with multiple sclerosis. Source material: CD8+ T cells from PBMCs. V is TRBV20-1 and J is TRBJ2-7; the match to TRBD2 covers 11 bases. The CDR3 DNA is TGCAGTGCTCCAGCCATGACTAGCGGGGCCTACGAGCAGTACTTC. Translation: CSAPAMTSGAYEQYF.